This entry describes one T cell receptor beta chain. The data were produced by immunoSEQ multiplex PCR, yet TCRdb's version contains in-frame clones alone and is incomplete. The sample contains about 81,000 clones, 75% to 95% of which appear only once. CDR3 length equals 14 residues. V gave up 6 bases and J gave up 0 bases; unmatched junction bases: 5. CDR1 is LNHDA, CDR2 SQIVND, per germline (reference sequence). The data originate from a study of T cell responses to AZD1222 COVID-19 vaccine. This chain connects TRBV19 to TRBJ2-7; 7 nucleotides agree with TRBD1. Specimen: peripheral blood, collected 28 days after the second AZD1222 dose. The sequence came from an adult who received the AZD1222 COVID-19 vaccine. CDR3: CASRRAGGSYEQYF. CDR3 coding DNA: TGTGCCAGTAGGCGGGCAGGGGGCTCCTACGAGCAGTACTTC.